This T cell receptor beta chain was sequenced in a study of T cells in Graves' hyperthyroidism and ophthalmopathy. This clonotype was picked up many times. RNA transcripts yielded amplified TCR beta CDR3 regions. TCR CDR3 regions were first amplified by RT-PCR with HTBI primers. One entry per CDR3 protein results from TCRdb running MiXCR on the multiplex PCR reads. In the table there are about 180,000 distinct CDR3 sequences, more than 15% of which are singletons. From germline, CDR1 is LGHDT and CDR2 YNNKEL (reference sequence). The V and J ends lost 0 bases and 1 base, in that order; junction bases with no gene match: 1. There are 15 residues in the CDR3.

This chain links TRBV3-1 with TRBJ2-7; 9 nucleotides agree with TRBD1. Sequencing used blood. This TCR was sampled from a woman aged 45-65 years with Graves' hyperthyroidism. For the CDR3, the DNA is TGTGCCAGCAGCCAAGAAGGACAGGGGTCCTACGAGCAGTACTTC. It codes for CASSQEGQGSYEQYF.